The present TCR beta chain was sequenced within a study of siplizumab effects on memory and regulatory T cells. Trimming at V came to 4 bases and at J to 2 bases, leaving 9 bases not matched to a gene. CDR3 length equals 15 residues. The germline gives CDR1 SGDLS, CDR2 YYNGEE. It was approximately 9.6 x 10^4 TCR templates that were assayed per sample. Libraries were prepared by immunoSEQ multiplex PCR; TCRdb keeps only in-frame clonotypes and omits some of them. The table shows about 100,000 clones, with around 90% occurring only once. General study results and limits: The diversity of naive T cells seemed greater than that of memory cells, and their alloresponse contribution seemed major. Alloreactive sequences from unstimulated CD4+ memory cells fell significantly with siplizumab.

As concerns this clone: What it binds is not known.

This TCR derives from a human donor in good health. Sequences were obtained from CD4+ T cells sorted from blood. V usage is TRBV9 and J usage is TRBJ2-7; 7 nucleotides line up with TRBD1. In DNA form, the CDR3 reads TGTGCCAGCAGCCCTCCCGGGACAGTCCCCTACGAGCAGTACTTC. Translation gives CASSPPGTVPYEQYF.